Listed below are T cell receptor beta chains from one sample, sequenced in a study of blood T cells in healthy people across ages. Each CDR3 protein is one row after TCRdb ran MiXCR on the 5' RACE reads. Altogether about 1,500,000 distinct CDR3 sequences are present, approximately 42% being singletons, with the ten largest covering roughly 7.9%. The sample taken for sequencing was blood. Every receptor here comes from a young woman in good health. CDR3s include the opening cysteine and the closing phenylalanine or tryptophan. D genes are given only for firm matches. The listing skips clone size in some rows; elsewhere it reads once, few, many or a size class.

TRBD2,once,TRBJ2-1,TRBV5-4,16,CASSHLSGGTYNEQFF,TGTGCCAGCAGCCATCTTAGCGGGGGGACCTACAATGAGCAGTTCTTC
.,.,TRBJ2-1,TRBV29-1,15,CSATLGAGGYNEQFF,TGCAGCGCGACCCTTGGGGCAGGAGGATACAATGAGCAGTTCTTC
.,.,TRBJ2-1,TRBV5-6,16,CASSFSVRGSYNEQFF,TGTGCCAGCAGCTTCTCCGTAAGGGGTTCCTACAATGAGCAGTTCTTC
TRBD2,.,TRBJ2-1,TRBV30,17,CAAGTSGDLTSYNEQFF,TGTGCCGCGGGGACTAGCGGAGATCTAACGTCCTACAATGAGCAGTTCTTC
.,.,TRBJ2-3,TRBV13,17,CASSRLGSTTRTDTQYF,TGTGCCAGCAGTCGCCTTGGAAGCACGACCCGCACAGATACGCAGTATTTT
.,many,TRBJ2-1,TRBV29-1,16,CSVEGGDTYSYNEQFF,TGCAGCGTTGAGGGTGGGGACACATACTCCTACAATGAGCAGTTCTTC
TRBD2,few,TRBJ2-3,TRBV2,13,CASIGGEVDTQYF,TGTGCCAGCATTGGGGGGGAGGTAGATACGCAGTATTTT
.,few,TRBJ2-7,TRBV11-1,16,CASSLATGLARYEQYF,TGTGCCAGCAGCTTAGCCACAGGGCTAGCTCGCTACGAGCAGTACTTC
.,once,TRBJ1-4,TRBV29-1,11,CSVDTDERLFF,TGCAGCGTTGATACTGATGAAAGACTGTTTTTT
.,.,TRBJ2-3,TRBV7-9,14,CASILLDPTDTQYF,TGTGCCAGCATCTTACTAGACCCCACAGATACGCAGTATTTT
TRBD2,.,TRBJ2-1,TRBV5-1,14,CVSSLTSGDNEQFF,TGCGTTAGCAGCTTGACTAGCGGTGACAATGAGCAGTTCTTC
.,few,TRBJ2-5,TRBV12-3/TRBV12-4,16,CASSWGRPSGQETQYF,TGTGCCAGCAGTTGGGGACGTCCTTCGGGACAAGAGACCCAGTACTTC
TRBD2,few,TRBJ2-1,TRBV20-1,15,CSARDSGLATHEQFF,TGCAGTGCTAGAGACTCGGGACTAGCTACCCATGAGCAGTTCTTC
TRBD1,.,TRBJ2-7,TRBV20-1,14,CSAGGQVLGDEQYF,TGCAGTGCAGGAGGACAGGTCCTGGGGGATGAGCAGTACTTC
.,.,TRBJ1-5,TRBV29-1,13,CSVTTQGDQPQHF,TGCAGCGTTACCACTCAGGGAGATCAGCCCCAGCATTTT
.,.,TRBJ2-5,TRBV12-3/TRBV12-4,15,CASSFSAGYQETQYF,TGTGCCAGCAGTTTCTCTGCGGGCTACCAAGAGACCCAGTACTTC
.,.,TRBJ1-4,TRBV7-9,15,CASSPLGGLNEKLFF,TGTGCCAGCAGCCCCCTCGGGGGGCTGAATGAAAAACTGTTTTTT
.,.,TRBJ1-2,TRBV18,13,CASSRQISEGYTF,TGTGCCAGCTCACGACAAATATCCGAAGGCTACACCTTC
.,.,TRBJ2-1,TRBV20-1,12,CSAREFRSEQFF,TGCAGTGCTAGAGAATTCCGAAGTGAGCAGTTCTTC
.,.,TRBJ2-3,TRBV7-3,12,CASSSYADTQYF,TGTGCCAGCAGCTCCTACGCCGATACGCAGTATTTT
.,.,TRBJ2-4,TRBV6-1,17,CASSEILITLAKNIQYF,TGTGCCAGCAGTGAAATCCTTATTACACTAGCCAAAAACATTCAGTACTTC
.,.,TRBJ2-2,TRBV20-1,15,CSASDTGTNTAELFF,TGCAGTGCTAGTGATACAGGGACGAACACCGCGGAGCTGTTTTTT
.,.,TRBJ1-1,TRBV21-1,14,CASSKRGGFAEAFF,TGTGCCAGCAGCAAAAGGGGGGGCTTCGCTGAAGCTTTCTTT
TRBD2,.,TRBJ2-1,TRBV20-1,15,CSARVAGVAYNEQFF,TGCAGTGCTAGAGTAGCGGGAGTGGCCTACAATGAGCAGTTCTTC
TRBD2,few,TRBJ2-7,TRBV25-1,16,CASSVRLAGTSGEQYF,TGTGCCAGCAGTGTCAGACTAGCGGGGACCTCTGGTGAGCAGTACTTC
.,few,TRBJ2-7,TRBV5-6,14,CASSPRSTLYEQYF,TGTGCCAGCAGCCCGCGATCTACCCTATACGAGCAGTACTTC
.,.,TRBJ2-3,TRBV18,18,CASSPPKGSEHITDTQYF,TGTGCCAGCTCACCACCAAAAGGCTCGGAACACATCACAGATACGCAGTATTTT
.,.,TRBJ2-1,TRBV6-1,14,CASLWRPGYNEQFF,TGTGCCAGCCTATGGCGCCCAGGGTACAATGAGCAGTTCTTC
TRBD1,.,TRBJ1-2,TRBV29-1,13,CSVRTGASYGYTF,TGCAGCGTCCGGACAGGGGCCAGCTATGGCTACACCTTC
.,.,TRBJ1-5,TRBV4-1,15,CASSQGRSGNQPQHF,TGCGCCAGCAGCCAAGGACGGAGCGGCAATCAGCCCCAGCATTTT
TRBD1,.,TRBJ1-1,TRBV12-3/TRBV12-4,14,CASTGDRENTEAFF,TGTGCCAGCACCGGGGACAGGGAAAACACTGAAGCTTTCTTT
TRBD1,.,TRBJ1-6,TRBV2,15,CASTGQSSYNSPLHF,TGTGCCAGCACGGGACAGAGCTCCTATAATTCACCCCTCCACTTT
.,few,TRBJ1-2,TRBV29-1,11,CSVVYNYGYTF,TGCAGCGTTGTCTACAACTATGGCTACACCTTC
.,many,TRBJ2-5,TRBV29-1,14,CSVDPTTGVETQYF,TGCAGCGTTGACCCGACGACAGGAGTGGAGACCCAGTACTTC
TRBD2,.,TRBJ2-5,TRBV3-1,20,CASSQVSGLAGMDPRETQYF,TGTGCCAGCAGCCAAGTCTCTGGCCTAGCGGGCATGGACCCAAGAGAGACCCAGTACTTC
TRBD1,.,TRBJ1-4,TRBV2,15,CASSEVGTANEKLFF,TGTGCCAGCAGTGAAGTCGGGACAGCTAATGAAAAACTGTTTTTT
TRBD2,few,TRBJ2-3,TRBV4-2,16,CASSQASAGGTDTQYF,TGTGCCAGCAGCCAAGCATCAGCGGGGGGCACAGATACGCAGTATTTT
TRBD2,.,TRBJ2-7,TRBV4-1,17,CASSQSLAGGALDEQYF,TGCGCCAGCAGCCAGTCTCTAGCGGGAGGGGCATTGGACGAGCAGTACTTC
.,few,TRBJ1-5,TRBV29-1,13,CSVGASGGQPQHF,TGCAGCGTCGGGGCCTCCGGTGGTCAGCCCCAGCATTTT
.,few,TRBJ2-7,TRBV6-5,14,CASRRPGQPLEQYF,TGTGCCAGCAGACGTCCGGGACAACCCCTGGAGCAGTACTTC
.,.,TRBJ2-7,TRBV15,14,CATSRVGLQDEQYF,TGTGCCACCAGCAGGGTGGGACTTCAGGACGAGCAGTACTTC
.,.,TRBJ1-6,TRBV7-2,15,CASSLAAGLGSPLHF,TGTGCCAGCAGCTTAGCGGCGGGATTGGGTTCACCCCTCCACTTT
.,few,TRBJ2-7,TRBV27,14,CASSPLGSVYEQYF,TGTGCCAGCAGCCCCTTAGGGTCCGTCTACGAGCAGTACTTC